The 24 T cell receptor beta chains in this list originate from one sample, sequenced in a study of OX40 agonist ivuxolimab in advanced cancers. Produced via immunoSEQ multiplex PCR; TCRdb's table is partial and in-frame only. The sample lists roughly 90,000 clones; around 94% were seen once. The sample was CD4+ or CD8+ T cells sorted from blood, taken in a trial of the OX40 agonist ivuxolimab. These receptors all stem from an adult with an advanced solid tumor such as melanoma, head and neck, liver or kidney cancer.

V usage is TRBV29-1 and J usage is TRBJ1-2; D is unclear. The CDR3 length is 13 residues. Germline CDR1 is SQVTM and CDR2 is ANQGSEA. Trimming left V 5 bases short and J 4 bases short, with 14 bases between. The CDR3 bases are TGCAGCGTTAGAAGCGGATCCTCCTATGGCTACACCTTC. This codes for CSVRSGSSYGYTF. Complete variable domain (other parts from reference TRBV29-1 and TRBJ1-2): SAVISQKPSRDICQRGTSLTIQCQVDSQVTMMFWYRQQPGQSLTLIATANQGSEATYESGFVIDKFPISRPNLTFSTLTVSNMSPEDSSIYLCSVRSGSSYGYTFGSGTRLTVV.

The chain employs TRBV7-2 and TRBJ1-6, with D maybe TRBD1 (5 bases). CDR1 SGHTA and CDR2 FQGNSA come from the germline V gene. Trimming cost V 4 bases and J 14 bases, with 9 bases left between them. CDR3 length: 11 amino acids. This CDR3 reads CASSWGGALHF. DNA for the CDR3: TGTGCCAGCAGCTGGGGAGGGGCCCTCCACTTT.

V gene TRBV4-1 combines with J gene TRBJ1-4, with D unresolved. V was cut by 1 base and J by 2 bases, with 8 bases left in between. CDR1 is MGHRA and CDR2 is YSYEKL in the germline V gene. The CDR3 length is 15 residues. The chain's CDR3 is CASSQGTPTNEKLFF. The CDR3 region has the DNA TGCGCCAGCAGCCAAGGGACCCCCACTAATGAAAAACTGTTTTTT.

V and J are TRBV13 and TRBJ2-7, with TRBD1 matching 7 bases. The CDR3 contains 15 residues. V was clipped by 5 bases and J by 1 base; unmatched bases: 8. The V gene's germline CDR1 is PRHDT and CDR2 FYEKMQ (reference sequence). The CDR3 region has the DNA TGTGCCAGCAGCACCAGGACAGGTGGGTCCTACGAGCAGTACTTC. This gives the protein CASSTRTGGSYEQYF. Together with reference TRBV13 and TRBJ2-7, the CDR3 gives the full variable domain: AAGVIQSPRHLIKEKRETATLKCYPIPRHDTVYWYQQGPGQDPQFLISFYEKMQSDKGSIPDRFSAQQFSDYHSELNMSSLELGDSALYFCASSTRTGGSYEQYFGPGTRLTVT.

The gene calls are TRBV14 and TRBJ1-6, with D unresolved. The CDR3 runs 14 residues. The germline CDR1 and CDR2 sequences are SGHDN and FVKESK. V was trimmed by 9 bases and J by 10 bases, leaving 19 bases between them. The CDR3 region is CASRLAGQASPLHF. CDR3 in DNA: TGTGCCAGTAGATTGGCCGGTCAGGCCTCACCCCTCCACTTT.

This chain connects TRBV29-1 to TRBJ1-1, with D tentatively TRBD1 (5 bases). Trimming removed 7 bases at V and 1 base at J, with 10 bases between. The CDR3 spans 12 residues. Germline V gene lookup returns CDR1 SQVTM and CDR2 ANQGSEA. DNA of the CDR3: TGCAGCGCGACAGTTGGGAACACTGAAGCTTTCTTT. Protein: CSATVGNTEAFF.

This rearrangement joins TRBV27 to TRBJ1-2; D is undetermined. The germline V gene encodes CDR1 MNHEY and CDR2 SMNVEV (reference sequence). The ends were cut back, 4 bases at V and 1 base at J, with 13 bases in the middle. This CDR3 region has 15 residues. The CDR3 DNA follows: TGTGCCAGCAGTTCCTTAGGCGGGTTTAACTATGGCTACACCTTC. Its protein product is CASSSLGGFNYGYTF.

The chain has TRBV6-5 and TRBJ2-2; no firm D call. CDR1 is MNHEY and CDR2 is SVGAGI in the germline V gene. The V end was cut by 0 bases, the J end by 4 bases, with 12 bases between. The CDR3 runs 16 residues. The CDR3, as DNA: TGTGCCAGCAGTTACTCGCCCAGTATCGGCACCGGGGAGCTGTTTTTT. This translates into CASSYSPSIGTGELFF.

V gene TRBV30 combines with J gene TRBJ2-2; D may match TRBD1 or TRBD2 (5 bases each). The CDR3 sequence is 15 residues long. From germline, CDR1 is GTSNPN and CDR2 SVGIG (reference sequence). V shed 1 base and J shed 3 bases, with 12 bases lying between them. The CDR3 loop reads CAWSGVLGDTGELFF. The CDR3 nucleotides are TGTGCCTGGAGTGGGGTTTTGGGGGACACCGGGGAGCTGTTTTTT. Using reference TRBV30 and TRBJ2-2 for the parts outside the CDR3, the full variable domain is SQTIHQWPATLVQPVGSPLSLECTVEGTSNPNLYWYRQAAGRGLQLLFYSVGIGQISSEVPQNLSASRPQDRQFILSSKKLLLSDSGFYLCAWSGVLGDTGELFFGEGSRLTVL.

This clone was observed once. The V and J genes are TRBV7-2 and TRBJ2-7, with D possibly matching TRBD2 (6 bases). CDR1 and CDR2 from the germline V gene are SGHTA and FQGNSA. The CDR3 spans 15 residues. V dropped 6 bases and J dropped 4 bases, with 19 bases sitting between them. The CDR3 nucleotides read TGTGCCAGCAGTCGTACGGGACTTGGGGGATACGAGCAGTACTTC. It specifies CASSRTGLGGYEQYF.

The chain combines TRBV10-1 with TRBJ2-7, with D perhaps given as TRBD1 or TRBD2 (7 bases each). CDR1 and CDR2 (germline): WNHNN, SYGVQD (reference sequence). V was clipped by 3 bases and J by 1 base, with 16 bases between them. The CDR3 spans 16 residues. The CDR3 coding sequence is TGCGCCAGCAGTGAAGGGTTCCAGGGGGGGTCCTACGAGCAGTACTTC. Translation: CASSEGFQGGSYEQYF.

The chain joins TRBV4-1 to TRBJ2-7; TRBD1 might be the D (5 bases). The CDR3 is made up of 14 amino acids. The germline gives CDR1 MGHRA, CDR2 YSYEKL. The V gene lost 8 bases and the J gene lost 1 base, with 15 bases spanning the gap. CDR3: CASAPQDPSYEQYF. The CDR3 DNA follows: TGCGCCAGCGCCCCACAGGATCCTTCCTACGAGCAGTACTTC.

This clone is a singleton in its sample. The rearrangement joins TRBV7-9 to TRBJ2-1; 10 bases are shared with TRBD2. The germline gives CDR1 SEHNR, CDR2 FQNEAQ (reference sequence). V trimming: 4 bases; J trimming: 15 bases; junction bases outside the gene matches: 3. The CDR3 contains 11 residues. The chain's CDR3 is CASSSTSGPFF. For the CDR3, the DNA is TGTGCCAGCAGCTCGACTAGCGGGCCGTTCTTC.

This clone was counted only a few times. V and J are TRBV27 and TRBJ1-5, with 9 nucleotides matching TRBD1. Germline values: CDR1 MNHEY, CDR2 SMNVEV (reference sequence). This CDR3 region has 15 residues. Trimming removed 6 bases from V and 1 base from J; junction bases left unmatched: 4. The CDR3: CASRPGQGSNQPQHF. CDR3 nucleotide sequence: TGTGCCAGCAGACCGGGACAGGGAAGCAATCAGCCCCAGCATTTT.

The V and J genes are TRBV29-1 and TRBJ2-1; unclear D gene. The CDR3 totals 14 residues. Between the trimmed V and J ends, which lost 0 bases and 0 bases, there was a span of 6 bases. Germline V gives CDR1 SQVTM, CDR2 ANQGSEA. CDR3 bases: TGCAGCGTTGAAGAGGCAGTCTCCTACAATGAGCAGTTCTTC. This sequence encodes CSVEEAVSYNEQFF.

This rearrangement joins TRBV21-1 to TRBJ2-5; TRBD2, the table's D call, lacks a check against the DNA. TRBV21-1 is a pseudogene. The CDR3 has 18 residues. The CDR3 nucleotides read TGTGCCAGCAGCAAAATAGGTGATAGCGGGAGCCCACAAGAGACCCAGTACTTC. It codes for CASSKIGDSGSPQETQYF.

The chain combines TRBV5-5 with TRBJ1-1; TRBD1 is a possible D gene (6 bases). Germline V gives CDR1 SGHKS, CDR2 YYEKEE (reference sequence). CDR3 length: 14 amino acids. With 4 bases removed from V and 5 bases from J, the gap between germline ends came to 15 bases. The CDR3 nucleotides read TGTGCCAGCAGCGTGACAAGGGGGTGGACTGAAGCTTTCTTT. Protein product: CASSVTRGWTEAFF.

The rearrangement links TRBV27 to TRBJ2-2; unclear D gene. Trimming pared 10 bases from V and 1 base from J, leaving 13 bases between. The CDR3 spans 14 residues. From germline, CDR1 is MNHEY and CDR2 SMNVEV (reference sequence). The CDR3 DNA reads as TGTGCCACCTTATTCCCTAGGAACACCGGGGAGCTGTTTTTT. It codes for CATLFPRNTGELFF.

This chain uses TRBV27 with TRBJ1-1; unclear D gene. The CDR3 spans 15 residues. The germline gives CDR1 MNHEY, CDR2 SMNVEV (reference sequence). The V and J ends lost 4 bases and 4 bases respectively, with 16 bases between them. CDR3 amino acids: CASSSRQEGVTEAFF. The DNA of the CDR3 is TGTGCCAGCAGTTCGCGACAAGAAGGCGTCACTGAAGCTTTCTTT.

Here the CDR3 DNA reads TGTGCCAGCAGCTTGATCGATACGCAGTATTTT. It translates to CASSLIDTQYF. The chain employs TRBV5-6 and TRBJ2-3; no reliable D call. The CDR3 spans 11 residues. V was pared by 1 base and J by 6 bases, with 3 bases between. Germline V gene lookup returns CDR1 SGHDT and CDR2 YYEEEE. Combining the CDR3 with reference TRBV5-6 and TRBJ2-3 gives the whole variable domain DAGVTQSPTHLIKTRGQQVTLRCSPKSGHDTVSWYQQALGQGPQFIFQYYEEEERQRGNFPDRFSGHQFPNYSSELNVNALLLGDSALYLCASSLIDTQYFGPGTRLTVL.

The chain carries TRBV5-1 and TRBJ2-3; D remains unclear. Per germline, CDR1 SGHRS and CDR2 YFSETQ. V was clipped by 0 bases and J by 6 bases, with 2 bases between them. This CDR3 is 11 amino acids long. DNA for the CDR3: TGCGCCAGCAGCTTGGGGGATACGCAGTATTTT. Translation gives CASSLGDTQYF.

The genes are TRBV7-9 and TRBJ2-3; 7 bases are shared with TRBD1. Germline values: CDR1 SEHNR, CDR2 FQNEAQ (reference sequence). The J segment lost 1 base and the V segment lost 5 bases, leaving 6 bases of the junction unmatched. CDR3 size: 15 residues. In nucleotides, the CDR3 is TGTGCCAGCAGCCTAGAGGGGGCTCGCACAGATACGCAGTATTTT. Its translation: CASSLEGARTDTQYF. The full variable domain, with the rest looked up from reference TRBV7-9 and TRBJ2-3, is DTGVSQNPRHKITKRGQNVTFRCDPISEHNRLYWYRQTLGQGPEFLTYFQNEAQLEKSRLLSDRFSAERPKGSFSTLEIQRTEQGDSAMYLCASSLEGARTDTQYFGPGTRLTVL.

The chain joins TRBV11-2 to TRBJ2-1, with 8 bases lining up with TRBD1. Germline lookup yields CDR1 SGHAT and CDR2 FQNNGV. This CDR3 spans 12 amino acids. After removal of 1 base from V and 10 bases from J, the junction contained 0 bases not matched to a gene. The CDR3 is CASSLGDREQFF. CDR3 sequence (DNA): TGTGCCAGCAGCTTAGGGGACAGGGAGCAGTTCTTC.

The rearrangement links TRBV7-8 to TRBJ2-7, with TRBD2 matching 12 bases. In germline, CDR1 is SGHVS, CDR2 FQNEAQ. The length of the CDR3 is 15 residues. Losses at the gene ends were 3 bases for V and 4 bases for J; bases not matched to a gene: 4. The DNA of the CDR3 is TGTGCCAGCAGCTTGACTAGCGGGAGTCAATACGAGCAGTACTTC. As protein: CASSLTSGSQYEQYF.